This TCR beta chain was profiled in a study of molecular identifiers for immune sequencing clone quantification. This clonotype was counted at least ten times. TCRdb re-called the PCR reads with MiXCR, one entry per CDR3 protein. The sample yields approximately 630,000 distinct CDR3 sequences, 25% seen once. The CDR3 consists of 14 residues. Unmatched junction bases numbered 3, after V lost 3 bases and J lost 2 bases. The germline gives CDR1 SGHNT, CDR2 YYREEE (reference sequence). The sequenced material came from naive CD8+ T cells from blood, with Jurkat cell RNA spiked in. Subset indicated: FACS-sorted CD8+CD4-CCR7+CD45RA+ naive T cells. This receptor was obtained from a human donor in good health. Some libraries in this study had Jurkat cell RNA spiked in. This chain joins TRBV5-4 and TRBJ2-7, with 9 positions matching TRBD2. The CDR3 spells CASSSGLAPYEQYF. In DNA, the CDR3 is TGTGCCAGCAGCTCGGGACTAGCACCCTACGAGCAGTACTTC.